Following are 10 T cell receptor beta chains from one sample sequenced in a study of cytomegalovirus exposure and HLA in healthy donors. The PCR had 60 Vbeta and 13 Jbeta primers. Clones were read by immunoSEQ multiplex PCR, and TCRdb kept only the in-frame ones, dropping some. The repertoire has nearly 110,000 clones, about three quarters of them found once; the top ten carry 0.65% to 0.85%. Sequenced material: PBMCs. The receptors derive from a boy aged 5-17 years in good health and CMV-seronegative.

The CDR3 sequence: CASNRGWGGGDGYTF. The CDR3 DNA follows: TGTGCCAGCAACCGGGGGTGGGGCGGAGGGGATGGCTACACCTTC. This chain joins TRBV2 and TRBJ1-2; possibly TRBD1 for D (5 bases). CDR1 and CDR2 from the germline V gene are SNHLY and FYNNEI. V shed 7 bases and J shed 6 bases, with 21 bases lying between them. The CDR3 extends over 15 amino acids. Supplemented by reference TRBV2 and TRBJ1-2, the full variable domain reads EPEVTQTPSHQVTQMGQEVILRCVPISNHLYFYWYRQILGQKVEFLVSFYNNEISEKSEIFDDQFSVERPDGSNFTLKIRSTKLEDSAMYFCASNRGWGGGDGYTFGSGTRLTVV.

V is TRBV2 and J is TRBJ1-1; D is uncertain. V lost 2 bases, J lost 5 bases, and 6 bases lay in between. There are 12 residues in the CDR3. CDR1 SNHLY and CDR2 FYNNEI come from the germline V gene. The CDR3 spells CASSEQKTEAFF. The CDR3 DNA sequence: TGTGCCAGCAGTGAACAGAAGACTGAAGCTTTCTTT.

The chain combines TRBV30 with TRBJ1-5; a possible D gene is TRBD1 (6 bases). V was trimmed by 5 bases and J by 7 bases, leaving 15 bases between them. CDR1 and CDR2 (germline): GTSNPN, SVGIG (reference sequence). The CDR3 contains 13 residues. Written as DNA, the CDR3 is TGTGCCTGGGATCAGGGGTTTATGCAGCCCCAGCATTTT. Amino acids: CAWDQGFMQPQHF.

The V call is TRBV5-6, the J call TRBJ1-6; TRBD1 might be the D (5 bases). The germline CDR1 and CDR2 sequences are SGHDT and YYEEEE. The CDR3 consists of 15 residues. The V end lost 2 bases, the J end lost 11 bases, and 17 bases lay between the germline ends. CDR3: CASSFAPRRGPPLHF. DNA for the CDR3: TGTGCCAGCAGCTTTGCTCCGCGTAGGGGTCCACCCCTCCACTTT.

This sequence joins TRBV30 and TRBJ2-7; weak D call: TRBD1 (6 bases). Germline lookup yields CDR1 GTSNPN and CDR2 SVGIG (reference sequence). The CDR3 sequence is 12 residues long. Deletions cut 3 bases from V and 3 bases from J, with 9 bases between. This chain's CDR3 is CAWRLQGYEQYF. The CDR3 nucleotides read TGTGCCTGGAGATTACAGGGCTACGAGCAGTACTTC.

The CDR3 here is CASSLAAPGNTIYF. DNA for the CDR3: TGTGCCAGCAGCTTAGCGGCTCCCGGAAACACCATATATTTT. The chain recombines TRBV7-2 with TRBJ1-3; D ambiguous. This CDR3 is built from 14 residues. The V and J ends lost 0 bases and 4 bases respectively, with 7 bases between them. The germline gives CDR1 SGHTA, CDR2 FQGNSA. Looking up the rest from reference TRBV7-2 and TRBJ1-3 gives the full variable domain: GAGVSQSPSNKVTEKGKDVELRCDPISGHTALYWYRQSLGQGLEFLIYFQGNSAPDKSGLPSDRFSAERTGGSVSTLTIQRTQQEDSAVYLCASSLAAPGNTIYFGEGSWLTVV.

The chain has TRBV6-4 and TRBJ2-2, with 9 nucleotides matching TRBD2. Germline trimming cut 4 bases from V and 6 bases from J; bases unmatched to any gene: 3. The CDR3 length is 14 residues. Germline values: CDR1 MRHNA, CDR2 SNTAGT. CDR3 DNA: TGTGCCAGCAGTGCGGGACTAGCCTCCGGGGAGCTGTTTTTT. Its protein is CASSAGLASGELFF.

This chain connects TRBV7-9 to TRBJ2-1; D is possibly TRBD2 (6 bases). V gave up 3 bases and J gave up 7 bases, with 13 bases separating them. The CDR3 covers 14 residues. CDR1 is SEHNR, CDR2 FQNEAQ, per germline (reference sequence). CDR3 DNA sequence: TGTGCCAGCAGCTTCCAACCCGCGGGGAATGAGCAGTTCTTC. It encodes CASSFQPAGNEQFF. The full variable domain, rest sourced from reference TRBV7-9 and TRBJ2-1, is DTGVSQNPRHKITKRGQNVTFRCDPISEHNRLYWYRQTLGQGPEFLTYFQNEAQLEKSRLLSDRFSAERPKGSFSTLEIQRTEQGDSAMYLCASSFQPAGNEQFFGPGTRLTVL.

The V gene is TRBV5-1, the J gene TRBJ2-1, with 8 positions matching TRBD1. Per germline, CDR1 SGHRS and CDR2 YFSETQ. The ends lost 0 bases at V and 4 bases at J; junction bases unmatched: 0. This CDR3 has 14 residues. Here the CDR3 reads CASSLGQGYNEQFF. As DNA, the CDR3 is TGCGCCAGCAGCTTGGGACAGGGGTACAATGAGCAGTTCTTC.

The chain links TRBV30 to TRBJ2-5; 10 nucleotides agree with TRBD1. CDR1 is GTSNPN and CDR2 is SVGIG in the germline V gene (reference sequence). V lost 2 bases to trimming and J lost 1 base; unmatched junction nucleotides: 7. This CDR3 is 16 amino acids long. The CDR3 loop is CAWSSGTGVTQETQYF. The CDR3 DNA sequence: TGTGCCTGGAGTTCCGGGACAGGGGTCACCCAAGAGACCCAGTACTTC.